The source of this T cell receptor (beta chain) is a study of blood T cell repertoires in COVID-19. Study-level information: The United States, Italy and Spain supplied acute and convalescent COVID-19 samples. T cells, B-cell-depleted T cells, or PBMCs supplied cDNA or gDNA.

Original data processing: Using reference gene primer amplification, nucleated cell counts were estimated. Clones were sequenced by immunoSEQ multiplex PCR, and TCRdb holds only the in-frame ones, with some missing. The DNA gave D and trimming, while V, J and clone size come from that table. The sample contains more than 150,000 clones, approximately 79% of which appear only once. The sample comprised peripheral blood. This clonotype was obtained from a man under 40 with active or convalescent COVID-19.

In DNA, the CDR3 is TGTGCCAGCAGCTGGGACAGCAGCATGAACACTGAAGCTTTCTTT. Amino acids: CASSWDSSMNTEAFF. The genes are TRBV5-4 and TRBJ1-1; 7 bases align to TRBD1. The length of the CDR3 is 15 residues. Germline V gene lookup returns CDR1 SGHNT and CDR2 YYREEE (reference sequence). With 3 bases clipped from V and 0 bases from J, the junction kept 5 bases outside the gene matches.